A selection of T cell receptor beta chains follows, all from one sample in a study of OX40 agonist ivuxolimab in advanced cancers. TCRdb's table, derived via immunoSEQ multiplex PCR, lists solely in-frame clones and lacks some. The sample carries about 5,800 clones, 81% recorded once. The sample here was CD4+ or CD8+ T cells sorted from blood, taken in a trial of the OX40 agonist ivuxolimab. These receptor sequences come from an adult with an advanced solid tumor such as melanoma, head and neck, liver or kidney cancer. Each CDR3 is given with its conserved first and last residue. The D gene is left open where the match is weak. Part of the rows lack a size; the others show once, few, many or a class for expanded clones.

j_call v_call clone_size d_call cdr3_nt cdr3_aa
TRBJ1-5 TRBV10-2 NA NA TGCGCCAGCAGTGAGCTCAGGGTTGGTCAGCCCCAGCATTTT CASSELRVGQPQHF
TRBJ2-6 TRBV27 NA NA TGTGCCAGCAGTTTATCTGGACCCCAGGGGGCCAACGTCCTGACTTTC CASSLSGPQGANVLTF
TRBJ1-2 TRBV5-6 NA TRBD1 TGTGCCAGCAGCTTGGCGCAGGGGGAATTACGTGATGGCTACACCTTC CASSLAQGELRDGYTF
TRBJ2-5 TRBV6-1 NA NA TGTGCCAGCAGTGAATTGATGGGGGGCTCAGGGGAGACCCAGTACTTC CASSELMGGSGETQYF
TRBJ2-5 TRBV7-8 NA NA TGTGCCTCAAAAACCCACCCCCCTCTTGAGACCCAGTACTTC CASKTHPPLETQYF
TRBJ2-7 TRBV5-1 NA TRBD2 TGCGCCAGCAGAGTGGGGGGGTACGAGCAGTACTTC CASRVGGYEQYF
TRBJ1-5 TRBV7-2 NA NA TGTGCCAGCAGCTTACCGGGTCCCAATCAGCCCCAGCATTTT CASSLPGPNQPQHF
TRBJ2-5 TRBV5-6 once NA TGTGCCAGCAGCTTGGCCAGTGAGGGACAGACCCAGTACTTC CASSLASEGQTQYF
TRBJ2-7 TRBV5-1 NA NA TGCGCCAGCAGAGAAGGACTGATCCCTAGCTACTACGAGCAGTACTTC CASREGLIPSYYEQYF
TRBJ2-7 TRBV7-9 once TRBD1 TGTGCCAGCAGCTCAGGGACAGGGGGCTACTACGAGCAGTACTTC CASSSGTGGYYEQYF
TRBJ2-1 TRBV9 NA NA TGTGCCAGCAGCGTAGCTTTGGGCGATGAGCAGTTCTTC CASSVALGDEQFF
TRBJ1-2 TRBV5-5 NA NA TGTGCCAGCAGCTCAGGACCGGCCTCCTATGGCTACACCTTC CASSSGPASYGYTF
TRBJ1-1 TRBV28 NA NA TGTGCCAGCAGTTTATATCGGGGAACTGAAGCTTTCTTT CASSLYRGTEAFF
TRBJ1-5 TRBV4-1 NA NA TGCGCCAGCAGCCAAGAATGGGCCAGGGACAATCAGCCCCAGCATTTT CASSQEWARDNQPQHF
TRBJ2-7 TRBV7-3 few TRBD1 TGTGCCAGCAGCTCCGGGACAGAAGAGCAGTACTTC CASSSGTEEQYF
TRBJ2-7 TRBV4-1 NA TRBD1 TGCGCCAGCAGCCAAGGACTGACAGGGGGCTACGAGCAGTACTTC CASSQGLTGGYEQYF
TRBJ2-2 TRBV7-7 NA NA TGTGCTAGCAGCTTACGTCCCGGGCAGGGGGGCACCGGGGAGCTGTTTTTT CASSLRPGQGGTGELFF
TRBJ1-4 TRBV27 few NA TGTGCCAGCAGCCTCGACTGGATGGGCGAAAAACTGTTTTTT CASSLDWMGEKLFF
TRBJ2-1 TRBV9 NA NA TGTGCCAGCAGCGTAGGGTCATACAATGAGCAGTTCTTC CASSVGSYNEQFF
TRBJ1-6 TRBV27 NA NA TGTGCCAGCAGTCCCACAGGGAAGTTGCCCTATAATTCACCCCTCCACTTT CASSPTGKLPYNSPLHF
TRBJ2-1 TRBV9 NA TRBD2 TGTGCCAGCAGCGACGGGCGGGGGAGGGCCTACAATGAGCAGTTCTTC CASSDGRGRAYNEQFF
TRBJ2-7 TRBV5-4 NA NA TGTGCCAGCAGCTTGCTCGGGGCAGGCGCCTACGAGCAGTACTTC CASSLLGAGAYEQYF
TRBJ1-2 TRBV6-5 NA NA TGTGCCAGCAGTTACTCAGGCAAAGGGATAGGGACCTTC CASSYSGKGIGTF
TRBJ2-7 TRBV7-9 few NA TGTGCCAGCACCAAGTCCATTCGACAGGACGAGCAGTACTTC CASTKSIRQDEQYF
TRBJ2-2 TRBV6-6 NA NA TGTGCCAGCAGTTACTCAGGGGCGGACACCGGGGAGCTGTTTTTT CASSYSGADTGELFF
TRBJ1-1 TRBV29-1 NA NA TGCAGCGTTGACGGCCCCGCGTCTTGGATGAACACTGAAGCTTTCTTT CSVDGPASWMNTEAFF
TRBJ2-7 TRBV7-9 once NA TGTGCCAGCAGCCCCCCGTGGGACTACGAGCAGTACTTC CASSPPWDYEQYF
TRBJ2-1 TRBV5-8 NA NA TGTGCCAGCAGCTTGGTTAGTAGCCACAATGAGCAGTTCTTC CASSLVSSHNEQFF
TRBJ2-7 TRBV5-5 NA NA TGTGCCAGCAGCTTGCGACGGGCCTACGAGCAGTACTTC CASSLRRAYEQYF
TRBJ2-1 TRBV18 NA NA TGTGCCAGCTCACCACCCTTGACAGGACTACACAATGAGCAGTTCTTC CASSPPLTGLHNEQFF
TRBJ2-7 TRBV4-1 few NA TGCGCCAGCAGTCCAGCGGTATCCTACGAGCAGTACTTC CASSPAVSYEQYF